The clone carrying this TCR beta chain appeared a single time. Its specificity is unknown. Germline CDR1 is SGHTA and CDR2 is FQGNSA. The CDR3 has 12 residues. Trimming took off 5 bases at V and 8 bases at J, with 12 bases between the two ends. This record belongs to a study of beta chain features in type 1 diabetes. General observations from the study: TCRB CDR3 length was moderately but significantly reduced in all four CD4+ subsets of Type 1 diabetes patients.

Sequencing targeted expressed TCRB transcripts, as all isolated RNA had been reverse transcribed. Method: immunoSEQ multiplex PCR; TCRdb's copy keeps in-frame clones and lacks some. This table has around 250,000 clones, roughly 70% appearing once. The chain recombines TRBV7-2 with TRBJ1-2; D is ambiguous. The receptor was derived from a man between 25 and 39 years old in good health. Sequencing input: naive CD4+ T cells from blood. The CDR3 protein is CASSPVGEGYTF. The CDR3 DNA sequence: TGTGCCAGCAGCCCCGTGGGTGAGGGCTACACCTTC.